This TCR beta chain emerged from a study of blood T cell repertoires in COVID-19. Turning to the study itself: There were acute and convalescent COVID-19 samples, and they came from the United States, Italy and Spain. Sample material is recorded as cDNA or gDNA derived from T cells, B-cell-depleted T cells, or PBMCs.

Per germline, CDR1 SEHNR and CDR2 FQNEAQ (reference sequence). Between the trimmed V and J ends, which lost 4 bases and 8 bases, there was a span of 11 bases. The length of the CDR3 is 12 residues. The repertoire was sequenced with immunoSEQ multiplex PCR; TCRdb's copy has only in-frame clones and lacks some. The sample lists more than 300,000 clones; more than 85% were seen once. Recruitment covered about 25 US areas and drew participants whose ages spanned about 18 to 90 years. Up to 2 weeks before entering the study, exposed participants had met a COVID-19 case. V and J are TRBV7-9 and TRBJ1-1; TRBD1 might be the D (6 bases). The sample comprised PBMCs or T cells enriched from blood (not recorded which). The receptor was derived from a woman in her 30s who had been exposed to COVID-19. Here the CDR3 DNA reads TGTGCCAGCAGCTACACGGGACAAGAAGCTTTCTTT. It specifies CASSYTGQEAFF.